These 32 T cell receptor beta chains originate from one sample sequenced in a study of vaccination and CD4 T cells after COVID-19. Treatment indicated: 10-day PBMC culture with coronavirus spike peptide pools or control peptides (ViraFEST assay). Antigens for these TCRs are unknown. Cultured CD4+ T-cell DNA underwent Oncomine TCR Beta short-read sequencing. Each CDR3 protein gets one entry after TCRdb re-called the PCR reads with MiXCR. There are about 8,800 distinct CDR3 sequences in the sample; about 44% occur only once, and more than 6.5% lies in the top ten. The sequenced sample consisted of CD4+ T cells from blood, cultured in vitro. The receptors were gathered from a human donor who had recovered from COVID-19.

This clonotype occurred a few times. This chain connects TRBV12-3 or TRBV12-4 to TRBJ1-5, with 8 bases that match TRBD1. J gave up 3 bases and V 5 bases, and 3 bases lay outside the gene matches. This CDR3 has 14 residues. CDR3 in DNA: TGTGCCAGCAGTGCAGGGGGCAACAATCAGCCCCAGCATTTT. Encoded protein: CASSAGGNNQPQHF.

The chain links TRBV7-2 to TRBJ1-2; possible D gene TRBD1, 5 bases. Germline lookup yields CDR1 SGHTA and CDR2 FQGNSA. The CDR3 has 17 amino acids. Trimming removed 1 base from V and 8 bases from J, with 23 bases in between. The CDR3 is CASSLVLIDSGRSGYTF. The CDR3 nucleotides read TGTGCCAGCAGCTTAGTATTGATCGACAGCGGTCGTTCGGGCTACACCTTC.

The chain uses TRBV5-1 and TRBJ1-6, with 7 bases that match TRBD1. The junction had 8 bases not matched to a gene; V was cut back by 4 bases and J by 7 bases. CDR1 SGHRS and CDR2 YFSETQ come from the germline V gene. This CDR3 region has 15 residues. CDR3 protein: CASSPDLTGNSPLHF. The DNA of the CDR3 is TGCGCCAGCAGCCCTGATCTGACAGGGAATTCACCCCTCCACTTT. The variable domain in full, completed from reference TRBV5-1 and TRBJ1-6, reads KAGVTQTPRYLIKTRGQQVTLSCSPISGHRSVSWYQQTPGQGLQFLFEYFSETQRNKGNFPGRFSGRQFSNSRSEMNVSTLELGDSALYLCASSPDLTGNSPLHFGNGTRLTVT.

This chain uses TRBV6-5 with TRBJ1-6, with D perhaps TRBD1 (6 bases). CDR3 length: 18 amino acids. Germline loops: CDR1 MNHEY, CDR2 SVGAGI. Trimming took 3 bases from V and 4 from J, leaving 19 bases between them. The CDR3 coding sequence is TGTGCCAGCAGTTATGGACCACAGGGTTCAGGGTATAATTCACCCCTCCACTTT. Its protein product is CASSYGPQGSGYNSPLHF.

The chain links TRBV6-2 or TRBV6-3 to TRBJ2-5; D gene uncertain. CDR3 length: 15 residues. V lost 7 bases and J lost 4, with 19 bases in between. Germline V gene sequence: CDR1 MNHEY, CDR2 SVGEGT. The CDR3: CASIPSSPWRETQYF. The CDR3 bases are TGTGCCAGCATCCCTTCCTCCCCCTGGAGAGAGACCCAGTACTTC.

The chain links TRBV7-2 to TRBJ2-1, with TRBD2 identical over 8 bases. The CDR3 contains 15 residues. J gave up 5 bases and V 7 bases, and 10 bases lay outside the gene matches. The germline gives CDR1 SGHTA, CDR2 FQGNSA. The CDR3 region is CASNLRAGGHNEQFF. The DNA for the CDR3 is TGTGCCAGCAATCTAAGGGCGGGAGGTCACAATGAGCAGTTCTTC.

J is TRBJ2-1 and V is TRBV21-1; TRBD2, the table's D call, was not compared with the DNA. TRBV21-1 is assigned pseudogene status. The CDR3 is 16 residues long. DNA of the CDR3: TGTGCCAGCAGGCATGGGACTGCAGGGACCTACAATGAGCAGTTCTTC. Protein sequence: CASRHGTAGTYNEQFF.

This rearrangement joins TRBV4-2 to TRBJ1-6; D gene unclear. V gave up 1 base and J gave up 4 bases, with 17 bases separating them. The CDR3 has 18 residues. Germline assignment: CDR1 LGHNA and CDR2 YNFKEQ. CDR3 bases: TGTGCCAGCAGCCAAGTAGGAGTCTGGACTGAATATAATTCACCCCTCCACTTT. Protein sequence: CASSQVGVWTEYNSPLHF.

The V gene is TRBV19, the J gene TRBJ2-3; TRBD2 aligns across 9 bases. The V gene end was trimmed by 6 bases and the J gene end by 4 bases; junction bases not matched to a gene: 8. Per germline, CDR1 LNHDA and CDR2 SQIVND (reference sequence). This CDR3 is 15 amino acids long. For the CDR3, the DNA is TGTGCCAGTAGAGAAGGCGGGGGGGCCGCAGATACGCAGTATTTT. This translates into CASREGGGAADTQYF.

The gene calls are TRBV11-3 and TRBJ2-2; the D is unclear. CDR1 and CDR2 from the germline V gene are SGHNT and YENEEA. The CDR3 contains 13 residues. V lost 4 bases and J 7 bases, leaving 10 bases between the germline ends. The CDR3 DNA sequence: TGTGCCAGCAGCTATTTGACGGGCGGGGAGCTGTTTTTT. As protein: CASSYLTGGELFF.

The V call is TRBV24-1, the J call TRBJ2-7; 8 bases map to TRBD1. CDR1 is KGHDR and CDR2 is SFDVKD in the germline V gene. Trimming removed 3 bases from V and 2 bases from J; junction bases left unmatched: 8. CDR3 length: 16 residues. The chain's CDR3 is CATSDGQGRFPYEQYF. The CDR3 nucleotides read TGTGCCACCAGTGATGGACAGGGCCGTTTTCCCTACGAGCAGTACTTC.

This clonotype turned up a few times. V and J are TRBV6-1 and TRBJ1-6, with D perhaps matching TRBD1 (6 bases). The CDR3 is 15 amino acids. The V gene lost 6 bases and the J gene lost 7 bases, with 16 bases spanning the gap. CDR1 is MNHNS and CDR2 is SASEGT in the germline V gene. The chain's CDR3 is CASRPDGGRNSPLHF. CDR3 in DNA: TGTGCCAGCAGACCCGACGGGGGGCGGAATTCACCCCTCCACTTT.

The rearrangement links TRBV6-5 to TRBJ2-7, with a tentative D call TRBD2 (6 bases). The CDR3 has 13 amino acids. In germline, CDR1 is MNHEY, CDR2 SVGAGI. V was cut by 3 bases and J by 4 bases, with 10 bases left in between. CDR3: CASSYSGRYEQYF. In nucleotides, the CDR3 is TGTGCCAGCAGTTATTCAGGGAGGTACGAGCAGTACTTC.

The genes are TRBV7-9 and TRBJ1-1, with 10 bases matching TRBD1. V shed 1 base and J 5 bases; nucleotides not matched to a gene: 13. In germline, CDR1 is SEHNR, CDR2 FQNEAQ (reference sequence). The CDR3 totals 18 residues. For the CDR3, the DNA is TGTGCCAGCAGCTTAGGCCCCACGGGACAGGGGCGGTGGACTGAAGCTTTCTTT. This encodes CASSLGPTGQGRWTEAFF.

The rearrangement links TRBV7-2 to TRBJ2-1; 10 bases match TRBD2. V lost 5 bases, J lost 5 bases, and 6 bases stayed unmatched. CDR3 length equals 15 residues. Germline CDR1 is SGHTA and CDR2 is FQGNSA. In DNA form, the CDR3 reads TGTGCCAGCAGCCCCAGCGGGGGGGCAAACAATGAGCAGTTCTTC. It is translated as CASSPSGGANNEQFF.

The chain carries TRBV11-2 and TRBJ2-2; no clear D gene. Trimming removed 5 bases from V and 6 bases from J, with 10 bases in between. The V gene's germline CDR1 is SGHAT and CDR2 FQNNGV. The CDR3 contains 13 residues. For the CDR3, the DNA is TGTGCCAGCAGCATTCAACGCTCCGGGGAGCTGTTTTTT. Encoded protein: CASSIQRSGELFF.

This clonotype was seen only a few times. The rearrangement links TRBV20-1 to TRBJ2-3, with a possible D match to TRBD1 (6 bases). The V gene's germline CDR1 is DFQATT and CDR2 SNEGSKA (reference sequence). V shed 5 bases and J shed 0 bases, with 18 bases lying between them. The CDR3 is 16 amino acids. CDR3 DNA: TGCAGTGCTCGCGGCGGGCTCAGGGGTAGCACAGATACGCAGTATTTT. Translated, it gives CSARGGLRGSTDTQYF.

This clonotype qualifies as medium-sized (0.01 to 0.1%). The CDR3 coding sequence is TGTGCCAGCAGTCACGATTACAGGGCCACCGGGGAGCTGTTTTTT. It specifies CASSHDYRATGELFF. The chain links TRBV6-1 to TRBJ2-2; D may be TRBD1 (6 bases). The CDR3 spans 15 residues. The V gene's germline CDR1 is MNHNS and CDR2 SASEGT. Deletions cut 5 bases from V and 4 bases from J, with 14 bases between.

The J gene is TRBJ2-1, the V gene TRBV10-2; 9 bases align to TRBD1. CDR1 and CDR2 (germline): WSHSY, SAAADI. V lost 6 bases to trimming and J lost 8 bases; unmatched junction nucleotides: 11. The CDR3 extends over 15 amino acids. Here the CDR3 DNA reads TGCGCCAGCAGCGCCGGGACAGGGATGAATGATGAGCAGTTCTTC. Amino acid sequence: CASSAGTGMNDEQFF.

This chain connects TRBV21-1 to TRBJ2-3; the table's TRBD2 call for D was not verified on the DNA. TRBV21-1 is termed a pseudogene. This CDR3 contains 17 residues. CDR3 DNA: TGTGCCAGCAGCAAAATGGGACTAGCGGGGGGTACAGATACGCAGTATTTT. Protein: CASSKMGLAGGTDTQYF.

The chain uses TRBV7-2 and TRBJ2-1; 7 bases fit TRBD1. Trimming cost V 5 bases and J 3 bases; bases outside gene matches: 10. CDR3 length: 16 amino acids. The germline V gene encodes CDR1 SGHTA and CDR2 FQGNSA. In nucleotides, the CDR3 is TGTGCCAGCAGCAGACAGGGCCAGACAGGCTACAATGAGCAGTTCTTC. Translated, it gives CASSRQGQTGYNEQFF.

The rearrangement uses TRBV7-8 and TRBJ2-3; D is undetermined. V was shortened by 1 base and J by 8 bases, with 10 bases between the two germline ends. The CDR3 is 13 amino acids. Germline CDR1 reads SGHVS; CDR2 reads FQNEAQ. CDR3 sequence: CASSLDWMGTQYF. CDR3 sequence (DNA): TGTGCCAGCAGCTTAGATTGGATGGGTACGCAGTATTTT.

This clonotype appeared a few times. V gene TRBV7-2 combines with J gene TRBJ2-5, with 10 positions matching TRBD1. This CDR3 has 17 amino acids. V gave up 0 bases and J gave up 2 bases; unmatched junction bases: 6. Per the germline V gene, CDR1 is SGHTA and CDR2 is FQGNSA. CDR3 in amino acids: CASSLAGQGSAQETQYF. CDR3 DNA: TGTGCCAGCAGCTTAGCGGGACAGGGGAGCGCACAAGAGACCCAGTACTTC.

This clonotype appeared a few times. This sequence joins TRBV21-1 and TRBJ2-1; the table gives TRBD2 as D, unverified against the DNA. TRBV21-1 is an annotated pseudogene. This CDR3 comprises 17 residues. The chain's CDR3 is CASSNEGTSGTNDEQFF. The CDR3 DNA sequence: TGTGCCAGCAGCAACGAAGGGACTAGCGGGACTAACGATGAGCAGTTCTTC.

This clonotype appeared once. The V and J genes are TRBV2 and TRBJ2-1; D uncertain. The CDR3 is made up of 12 amino acids. Germline V lookup: CDR1 SNHLY, CDR2 FYNNEI. Trimming removed 6 bases at V and 11 bases at J, with 14 bases between. CDR3 amino acids: CASRALGLKQFF. CDR3 DNA sequence: TGTGCCAGCAGGGCCCTAGGGCTCAAGCAGTTCTTC.

The J gene is TRBJ2-4, the V gene TRBV5-1, with 8 nucleotides matching TRBD1. Germline trimming cut 4 bases from V and 7 bases from J; bases unmatched to any gene: 7. CDR3 length: 14 residues. CDR1 SGHRS and CDR2 YFSETQ come from the germline V gene. In DNA form, the CDR3 reads TGCGCCAGCAGCCCTGGACAGGGACAGAACATTCAGTACTTC. This codes for CASSPGQGQNIQYF.

V is TRBV5-1 and J is TRBJ2-5, with 7 bases aligning to TRBD1. This CDR3 region has 13 residues. V lost 6 bases, J lost 2 bases, and 4 bases stayed unmatched. The germline CDR1 and CDR2 sequences are SGHRS and YFSETQ. The CDR3 bases are TGCGCCAGCAACCGACAGGGTCAAGAGACCCAGTACTTC. Translation gives CASNRQGQETQYF.

This clonotype was seen a few times. CDR3 in DNA: TGTGCCAGCAGCTTAGGGTCCCAGGGTGGGGAGACCCAGTACTTC. Amino acid sequence: CASSLGSQGGETQYF. V gene TRBV11-2 combines with J gene TRBJ2-5; possible D gene TRBD1, 5 bases. The CDR3 totals 15 residues. CDR1 SGHAT and CDR2 FQNNGV come from the germline V gene. Trimming stripped 1 base from V and 5 bases from J, with 14 bases between.

The DNA for the CDR3 is TGCAGTGCTAGAGATGGTACGGCGGGCTATGGCTACACCTTC. Translated, it gives CSARDGTAGYGYTF. The rearrangement uses TRBV20-1 and TRBJ1-2, with D unresolved. Germline V gene sequence: CDR1 DFQATT, CDR2 SNEGSKA (reference sequence). Trimming shortened V by 0 bases and J by 4 bases, and 12 bases separated the two germline ends. This CDR3 spans 14 amino acids.

This sequence joins TRBV4-3 and TRBJ2-5; D remains unclear. Germline V gene lookup returns CDR1 LGHNA and CDR2 YSLEER. The CDR3 has 14 residues. The V end lost 0 bases, the J end lost 4 bases, and 9 bases lay between the germline ends. This chain's CDR3 is CASSQESSGETQYF. CDR3 in DNA: TGCGCCAGCAGCCAAGAGAGCTCGGGAGAGACCCAGTACTTC.

This clonotype was seen a few times. The J gene is TRBJ1-1, the V gene TRBV19; 7 nucleotides line up with TRBD1. Germline assignment: CDR1 LNHDA and CDR2 SQIVND (reference sequence). With 6 bases clipped from V and 10 bases from J, the junction kept 14 bases outside the gene matches. The CDR3 sequence is 14 residues long. CDR3 protein: CASRTTGAVGAAFF. The CDR3 DNA reads as TGTGCCAGTAGAACAACAGGGGCGGTGGGAGCAGCTTTCTTT.

The V call is TRBV4-3, the J call TRBJ1-6; D is perhaps TRBD1 (5 bases). CDR3 length equals 19 residues. With 5 bases removed from V and 0 bases from J, the gap between germline ends came to 20 bases. CDR1 and CDR2 (germline): LGHNA, YSLEER. The CDR3 nucleotides read TGCGCCAGCAGCTTCAACGTTTGGGACGGGAGCTCCTATAATTCACCCCTCCACTTT. Its translation: CASSFNVWDGSSYNSPLHF.